This T cell receptor beta chain was sequenced in a study of blood T cell repertoires in COVID-19. Measured with immunoSEQ multiplex PCR; TCRdb has only the in-frame clones, and not every one. The repertoire holds tens of thousands of clones, with 72% as singletons. This CDR3 spans 16 amino acids. Germline-derived CDR1 and CDR2 are LNHDA and SQIVND (reference sequence). V was clipped by 6 bases and J by 4 bases; unmatched bases: 10. The material sequenced was peripheral blood. This clonotype originated in a woman in her 70s with COVID-19, enrolled during active disease. The V and J genes are TRBV19 and TRBJ2-2; 8 positions match TRBD1. DNA of the CDR3: TGTGCCAGTAGCCTCTCGCAGGGGGCGCGCACCGGGGAGCTGTTTTTT. Protein product: CASSLSQGARTGELFF.